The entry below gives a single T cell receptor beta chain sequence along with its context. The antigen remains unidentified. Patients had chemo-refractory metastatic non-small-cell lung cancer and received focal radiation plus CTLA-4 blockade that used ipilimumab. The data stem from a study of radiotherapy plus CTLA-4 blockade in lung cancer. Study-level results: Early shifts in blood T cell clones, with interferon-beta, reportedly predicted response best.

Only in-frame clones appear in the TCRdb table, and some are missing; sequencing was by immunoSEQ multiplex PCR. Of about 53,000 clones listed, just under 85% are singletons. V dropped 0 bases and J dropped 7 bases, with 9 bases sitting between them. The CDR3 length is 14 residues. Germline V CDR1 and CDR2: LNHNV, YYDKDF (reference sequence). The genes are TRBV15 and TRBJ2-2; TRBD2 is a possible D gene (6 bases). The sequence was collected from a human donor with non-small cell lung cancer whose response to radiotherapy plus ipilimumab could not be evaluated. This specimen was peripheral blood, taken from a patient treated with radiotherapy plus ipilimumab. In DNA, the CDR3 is TGTGCCACCAGCAGAGATCGGAGGGGCGGGGAGCTGTTTTTT. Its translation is CATSRDRRGGELFF.